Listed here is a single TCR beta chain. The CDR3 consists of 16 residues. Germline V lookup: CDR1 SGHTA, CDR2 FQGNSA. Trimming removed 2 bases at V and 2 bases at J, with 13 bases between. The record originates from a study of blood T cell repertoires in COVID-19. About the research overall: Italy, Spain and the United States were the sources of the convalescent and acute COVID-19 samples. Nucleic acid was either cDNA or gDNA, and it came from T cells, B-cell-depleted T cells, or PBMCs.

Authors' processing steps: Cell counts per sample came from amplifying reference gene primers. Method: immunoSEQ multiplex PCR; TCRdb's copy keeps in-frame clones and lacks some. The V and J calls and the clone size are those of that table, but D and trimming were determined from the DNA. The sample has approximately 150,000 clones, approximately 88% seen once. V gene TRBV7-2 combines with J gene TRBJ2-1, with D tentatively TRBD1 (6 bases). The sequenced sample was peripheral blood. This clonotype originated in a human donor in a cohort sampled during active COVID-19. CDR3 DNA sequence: TGTGCCAGCAGCTTATTAGAGGGGGTTACCTACAATGAGCAGTTCTTC. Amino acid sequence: CASSLLEGVTYNEQFF.